A selection of T cell receptor beta chains follows, all from one sample in a study of CD4+ T cells in melanoma. The repertoire was sequenced with immunoSEQ multiplex PCR; TCRdb's copy has only in-frame clones and lacks some. The profile shows roughly 110,000 clones, 92% of them singletons. Material: peripheral blood. The receptors come from a human donor with melanoma. The CDR3 runs from the conserved cysteine through the conserved F or W. The D gene is left open where the match is weak. The size of a clone is reported for some rows only, either as once, few or many, or as a class for expanded clones.

d_call	j_call	v_call	clone_size	cdr3_aa	cdr3_nt
TRBD1	TRBJ2-5	TRBV28	NA	CASSLPQTGGQETQYF	TGTGCCAGCAGTTTACCCCAGACAGGGGGCCAAGAGACCCAGTACTTC
NA	TRBJ1-3	TRBV21-1	NA	CASRITSMAGSGNTIYF	TGTGCCAGCCGGATCACGTCTATGGCCGGCTCTGGAAACACCATATATTTT
TRBD1	TRBJ2-7	TRBV4-3	NA	CASSRGQGVSYEQYF	TGCGCCAGCAGCCGAGGACAGGGGGTATCCTACGAGCAGTACTTC
TRBD1	TRBJ2-5	TRBV5-4	NA	CASSRTDRAPETQYF	TGTGCCAGCAGCCGAACCGACAGGGCACCAGAGACCCAGTACTTC
NA	TRBJ1-4	TRBV21-1	NA	CASSTQERNRGLFEEINEKLFF	TGTGCCAGCAGCACTCAAGAAAGGAACAGGGGGCTCTTCGAGGAAATTAATGAAAAACTGTTTTTT
TRBD1	TRBJ2-7	TRBV4-1	NA	CASSQGQGSYEQYF	TGCGCCAGCAGCCAGGGACAGGGTTCGTACGAGCAGTACTTC
NA	TRBJ2-7	TRBV5-4	NA	CASSLVGGAYEQYF	TGTGCCAGCAGCTTGGTGGGAGGCGCCTACGAGCAGTACTTC
TRBD1	TRBJ2-5	TRBV19	NA	CASSTDREETQYF	TGTGCCAGTAGTACCGACAGGGAAGAGACCCAGTACTTC
TRBD1	TRBJ1-1	TRBV11-3	NA	CASSLGDRGPNTEAFF	TGTGCCAGCAGCTTAGGGGACAGGGGCCCTAACACTGAAGCTTTCTTT
NA	TRBJ2-7	TRBV27	NA	CASRGGVGALSEQYF	TGTGCCAGCAGAGGTGGGGTAGGGGCCCTTTCGGAGCAGTACTTC
NA	TRBJ2-7	TRBV5-4	NA	CASSSDSYVSYEQYF	TGTGCCAGCAGTTCGGACAGCTATGTCTCCTACGAGCAGTACTTC
NA	TRBJ2-7	TRBV2	NA	CASSERRGREEQYF	TGTGCCAGCAGTGAAAGGAGGGGGCGCGAGGAGCAGTACTTC
NA	TRBJ1-1	TRBV7-2	NA	CASSLAGGNTEAFF	TGTGCCAGCAGCTTAGCGGGGGGGAACACTGAAGCTTTCTTT
NA	TRBJ1-3	TRBV13	NA	CASSFARSRRFSGNTIYF	TGTGCCAGCAGCTTTGCCAGATCACGGAGATTCTCTGGAAACACCATATATTTT
NA	TRBJ1-1	TRBV10-1	NA	CASPQYGRGGNTEAFF	TGCGCCAGCCCCCAGTACGGAAGGGGAGGTAACACTGAAGCTTTCTTT
NA	TRBJ2-1	TRBV2	NA	CASSKGPPYNEQFF	TGTGCCAGCAGTAAGGGACCGCCTTACAATGAGCAGTTCTTC
NA	TRBJ2-5	TRBV7-9	NA	CASSLGATGTLETQYF	TGTGCCAGCAGCTTAGGAGCTACCGGGACACTGGAGACCCAGTACTTC
NA	TRBJ2-1	TRBV5-5	NA	CASMRTIDNEQFF	TGTGCCAGCATGCGAACTATCGACAATGAGCAGTTCTTC
NA	TRBJ2-2	TRBV7-2	NA	CASSLGEGPWGLFF	TGTGCCAGCAGCTTAGGAGAGGGGCCGTGGGGGCTGTTTTTT
NA	TRBJ2-1	TRBV5-1	once	CASSGQGGNEQFF	TGCGCCAGCAGCGGGCAGGGGGGGAATGAGCAGTTCTTC
TRBD2	TRBJ2-2	TRBV6-1	NA	CASSASGAQAELFF	TGTGCCAGCAGTGCCAGCGGGGCACAGGCGGAGCTGTTTTTT
NA	TRBJ1-1	TRBV10-3	NA	CAIRLNTEAFF	TGTGCCATCAGGTTGAACACTGAAGCTTTCTTT
NA	TRBJ2-7	TRBV7-2	NA	CASSIGPRSSYEQYF	TGTGCCAGCAGCATCGGACCCAGGAGCTCCTACGAGCAGTACTTC
TRBD2	TRBJ2-7	TRBV6-5	NA	CASRTSGGTYEQYF	TGTGCCAGCCGGACTAGCGGGGGGACATACGAGCAGTACTTC
NA	TRBJ2-7	TRBV4-2	NA	CASSQIPSDEQYF	TGTGCCAGCAGCCAAATACCCTCCGACGAGCAGTACTTC
NA	TRBJ2-7	TRBV7-7	NA	CASSPDGYEQYF	TGTGCCAGCAGCCCCGACGGCTACGAGCAGTACTTC
TRBD1	TRBJ1-5	TRBV4-1	NA	CASSPIGGGQVSNQPQHF	TGCGCCAGCAGCCCTATAGGGGGGGGACAGGTGAGCAATCAGCCCCAGCATTTT
NA	TRBJ1-6	TRBV6-5	NA	CASSYSRSYNSPLHF	TGTGCCAGCAGTTACTCTAGATCCTATAATTCACCCCTCCACTTT
TRBD2	TRBJ2-7	TRBV4-3	once	CASSQGLAGLLREQYF	TGCGCCAGCAGCCAAGGACTAGCGGGCCTCCTCCGCGAGCAGTACTTC
NA	TRBJ1-2	TRBV6-5	NA	CASSPQGRSYGYTF	TGTGCCAGCAGTCCCCAGGGGAGGAGCTATGGCTACACCTTC
NA	TRBJ1-5	TRBV19	NA	CASSPLLRDTFGQPQHF	TGTGCCAGTAGTCCCCTCCTCCGGGACACATTTGGGCAGCCCCAGCATTTT
NA	TRBJ1-1	TRBV23-1	NA	CASSPPTGSTEAFF	TGCGCCAGCAGTCCCCCGACGGGTAGTACTGAAGCTTTCTTT
TRBD1	TRBJ2-1	TRBV4-3	NA	CASSQVRDRNYNEQFF	TGCGCCAGCAGCCAAGTCCGGGACAGGAATTACAATGAGCAGTTCTTC
NA	TRBJ1-1	TRBV11-3	NA	CASSLDSRNTEAFF	TGTGCCAGCAGCCTCGACAGTAGGAACACTGAAGCTTTCTTT
TRBD1	TRBJ1-3	TRBV7-2	NA	CASSLSGTGSGNTIYF	TGTGCCAGCAGCTTATCAGGGACAGGGTCTGGAAACACCATATATTTT
TRBD2	TRBJ2-3	TRBV5-4	NA	CASSSLAEISTDTQYF	TGTGCCAGCAGCTCCCTAGCGGAAATTAGCACAGATACGCAGTATTTT
NA	TRBJ2-7	TRBV4-1	NA	CASSQEGVEGPRSYEQYF	TGCGCCAGCAGCCAAGAGGGGGTGGAGGGCCCTCGATCCTACGAGCAGTACTTC
TRBD1	TRBJ2-7	TRBV7-8	NA	CASSTRRQGYSYEQYF	TGTGCCAGCAGCACCCGGAGACAGGGTTACTCCTACGAGCAGTACTTC
NA	TRBJ2-7	TRBV10-3	NA	CAISQGRDYEQYF	TGTGCCATCAGTCAGGGCCGCGACTACGAGCAGTACTTC
TRBD2	TRBJ2-5	TRBV5-4	NA	CASSQGTSQETQYF	TGTGCCAGCAGCCAGGGGACTAGCCAAGAGACCCAGTACTTC
TRBD2	TRBJ2-5	TRBV27	NA	CASSSRLAANQETQYF	TGTGCCAGCAGTTCGAGACTAGCGGCAAACCAAGAGACCCAGTACTTC
TRBD2	TRBJ2-7	TRBV7-6	NA	CASSLGTNSYEQYF	TGTGCCAGCAGCCTGGGGACTAACTCCTACGAGCAGTACTTC
TRBD2	TRBJ2-3	TRBV5-6	NA	CASSWGLTAGTDTQYF	TGTGCCAGCAGCTGGGGACTAACCGCGGGCACAGATACGCAGTATTTT
TRBD2	TRBJ2-5	TRBV7-9	NA	CASSLRLAGGPGETQYF	TGTGCCAGCAGCCTAAGACTAGCGGGAGGGCCAGGGGAGACCCAGTACTTC
NA	TRBJ2-5	TRBV11-3	NA	CASSQGRGWQETQYF	TGTGCCAGCAGCCAGGGTAGGGGCTGGCAAGAGACCCAGTACTTC
TRBD1	TRBJ1-4	TRBV2	NA	CASYSRQGSNEKLFF	TGTGCCAGCTACTCCAGACAGGGTTCTAATGAAAAACTGTTTTTT
NA	TRBJ2-7	TRBV25-1	NA	CASSEVAFPYEQYF	TGTGCCAGCAGTGAGGTAGCGTTTCCCTACGAGCAGTACTTC
NA	TRBJ1-1	TRBV2	NA	CASSEPSRNTEAFF	TGTGCCAGCAGTGAGCCCTCAAGGAACACTGAAGCTTTCTTT
TRBD1	TRBJ1-2	TRBV5-4	NA	CASSLGGQGEYGYTF	TGTGCCAGCAGCTTGGGCGGACAGGGGGAATATGGCTACACCTTC
NA	TRBJ1-2	TRBV19	NA	CASSMDRGAAYGYTF	TGTGCCAGTAGTATGGACAGAGGGGCTGCATATGGCTACACCTTC
TRBD2	TRBJ2-7	TRBV7-2	NA	CASSRPTSGGTYEQYF	TGTGCCAGCAGCCGCCCTACTAGCGGGGGGACCTACGAGCAGTACTTC
NA	TRBJ2-7	TRBV10-3	few	CAIVNQTYEQYF	TGTGCCATCGTGAATCAGACCTACGAGCAGTACTTC
TRBD2	TRBJ2-7	TRBV6-5	NA	CASARPGLAGHEQYF	TGTGCCAGCGCCCGACCCGGACTAGCGGGCCACGAGCAGTACTTC
NA	TRBJ2-2	TRBV6-6	NA	CASSYQRAGELFF	TGTGCCAGCAGTTACCAGCGGGCGGGGGAGCTGTTTTTT
NA	TRBJ1-5	TRBV6-4	NA	CASSLQGVYSNQPQHF	TGTGCCAGCAGTTTACAGGGCGTTTATAGCAATCAGCCCCAGCATTTT
TRBD1	TRBJ1-5	TRBV19	NA	CASSISGQGGQPQHF	TGTGCCAGTAGTATAAGTGGACAGGGTGGACAGCCCCAGCATTTT
NA	TRBJ2-4	TRBV6-5	NA	CASRRGSLAKNIQYF	TGTGCCAGCAGACGGGGGTCTCTAGCCAAAAACATTCAGTACTTC
TRBD2	TRBJ2-6	TRBV5-1	NA	CASSLGGPGGAYGANVLTF	TGCGCCAGCAGCTTGGGGGGCCCGGGGGGGGCCTATGGGGCCAACGTCCTGACTTTC
NA	TRBJ2-3	TRBV7-9	NA	CASSLADLGDTQYF	TGTGCCAGCAGCTTGGCCGATTTAGGGGATACGCAGTATTTT
NA	TRBJ1-2	TRBV7-2	NA	CASSPRTPYYGYTF	TGTGCCAGCAGCCCCCGGACACCTTACTATGGCTACACCTTC